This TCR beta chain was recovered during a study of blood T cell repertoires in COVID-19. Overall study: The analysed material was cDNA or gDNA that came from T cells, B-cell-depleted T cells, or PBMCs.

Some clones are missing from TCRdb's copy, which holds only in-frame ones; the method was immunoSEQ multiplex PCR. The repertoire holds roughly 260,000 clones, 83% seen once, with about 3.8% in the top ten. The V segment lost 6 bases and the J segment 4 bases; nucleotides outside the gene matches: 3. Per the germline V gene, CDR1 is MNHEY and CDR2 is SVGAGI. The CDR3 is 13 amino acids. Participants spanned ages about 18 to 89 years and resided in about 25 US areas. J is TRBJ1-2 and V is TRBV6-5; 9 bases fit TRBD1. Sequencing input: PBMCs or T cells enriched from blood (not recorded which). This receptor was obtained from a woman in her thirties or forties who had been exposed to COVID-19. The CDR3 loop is CASSEDRGYGYTF. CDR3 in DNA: TGTGCCAGCAGCGAGGACAGGGGCTATGGCTACACCTTC.